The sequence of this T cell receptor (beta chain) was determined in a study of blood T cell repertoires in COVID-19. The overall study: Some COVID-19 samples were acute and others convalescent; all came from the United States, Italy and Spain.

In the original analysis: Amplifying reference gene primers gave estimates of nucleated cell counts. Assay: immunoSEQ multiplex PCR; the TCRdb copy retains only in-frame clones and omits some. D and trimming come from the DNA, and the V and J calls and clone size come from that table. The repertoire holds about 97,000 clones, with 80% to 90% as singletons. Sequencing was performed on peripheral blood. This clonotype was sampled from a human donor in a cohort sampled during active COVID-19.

CDR3 nucleotide sequence: TGTGCCAGCAGCCGACGGGGGGTCTCTGGCTACACCTTC. Protein product: CASSRRGVSGYTF. This rearrangement joins TRBV3-1 (or the pseudogene TRBV3-2) to TRBJ1-2; the D gene is possibly TRBD1 (5 bases). The CDR3 has 13 amino acids. Trimming pared 4 bases from V and 7 bases from J, leaving 13 bases between. Per the germline V gene, CDR1 is LGHDT and CDR2 is YNNKEL (reference sequence).